Listed below are T cell receptor beta chains from one sample, sequenced in a study of cytomegalovirus exposure and HLA in healthy donors. TCRdb's table, derived via immunoSEQ multiplex PCR, lists solely in-frame clones and lacks some. Among 90,000 to 130,000 clones listed, about 92% were seen once. Source material: PBMCs. These receptors originate from a woman in her late teens or twenties in good health and CMV-seronegative. Each CDR3 is given with its conserved first and last residue. D genes are given only for firm matches. The size field is filled for only some rows; it gives once, few, many or a size class.

>TRBD1|TRBJ1-2|TRBV28|NA
TGTGCCAGCAGTTTGCATTGGGGGGACAGTGGCTACACCTTC
CASSLHWGDSGYTF
>TRBD1|TRBJ1-4|TRBV27|NA
TGTGCCAGCAGTTTAGGCAGGGGGCTTGAAAAACTGTTTTTT
CASSLGRGLEKLFF
>NA|TRBJ2-2|TRBV28|NA
TGTGCCAGCACCCCCCAGGACAGTATGAACACCGGGGAGCTGTTTTTT
CASTPQDSMNTGELFF
>NA|TRBJ1-2|TRBV7-9|NA
TGTGCCAGCAGCCCTCAGTTTTCAGATTATGGCTACACCTTC
CASSPQFSDYGYTF
>NA|TRBJ2-3|TRBV27|NA
TGTGCCAGCCGCTTTTTAGGGGGAAGGTCAGATACGCAGTATTTT
CASRFLGGRSDTQYF
>TRBD2|TRBJ2-2|TRBV27|few
TGTGCCAGCACGGGCGGGAGATCGGCCGGGGAGCTGTTTTTT
CASTGGRSAGELFF
>NA|TRBJ2-7|TRBV28|once
TGTGCCAGCACCTCCGGGGCAGGGGACACCACCTACGAGCAGTACTTC
CASTSGAGDTTYEQYF
>TRBD1|TRBJ2-7|TRBV4-3|NA
TGCGCCAGCAGCTCTAGAGGGGGCGCCTACGAGCAGTACTTC
CASSSRGGAYEQYF
>NA|TRBJ1-4|TRBV30|NA
TGTGCCTGGAGCTTCGGGCAGGGGATAAGGGAAAAACTGTTTTTT
CAWSFGQGIREKLFF
>TRBD1|TRBJ2-4|TRBV5-1|NA
TGCGCCAGCAGCCGACAGGGGGCCCCGGAGAACATTCAGTACTTC
CASSRQGAPENIQYF